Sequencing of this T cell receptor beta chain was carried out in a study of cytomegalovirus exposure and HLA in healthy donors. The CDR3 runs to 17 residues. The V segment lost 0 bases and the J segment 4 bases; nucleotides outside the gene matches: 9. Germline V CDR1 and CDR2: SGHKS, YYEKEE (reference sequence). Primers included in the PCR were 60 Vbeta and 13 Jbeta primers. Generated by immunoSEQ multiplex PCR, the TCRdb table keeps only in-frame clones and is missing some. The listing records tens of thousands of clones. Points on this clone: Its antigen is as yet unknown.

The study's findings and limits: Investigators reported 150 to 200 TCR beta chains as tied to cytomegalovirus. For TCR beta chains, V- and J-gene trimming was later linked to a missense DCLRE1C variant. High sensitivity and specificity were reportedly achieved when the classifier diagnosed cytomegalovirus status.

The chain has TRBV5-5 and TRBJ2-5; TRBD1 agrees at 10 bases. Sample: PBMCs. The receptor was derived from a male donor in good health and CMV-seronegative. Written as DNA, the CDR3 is TGTGCCAGCAGCTTGGCAATTATCCGGACAGGGGGAGAGACCCAGTACTTC. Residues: CASSLAIIRTGGETQYF.